This entry lists 23 T cell receptor beta chains sequenced from one sample in a study of human T cells and chemical hapten exposure. TCRdb re-analysed the RACE reads in MiXCR, keeping a single row per CDR3 protein. The table records about 380,000 distinct CDR3 sequences, roughly 4.8% of them present only once. Documented time point: patch test 1, 2 weeks after DPC sensitization. Treatment of the sample: therapeutic diphenylcyclopropenone sensitization with weekly scalp DPC. The source material was whole blood, sampled in connection with sensitization to the hapten diphenylcyclopropenone (DPC). All receptors come from a woman aged 45 to 65 with alopecia areata. Some clones in this sample may be carry-over from other donors' samples.

This clonotype was detected a few times. The chain links TRBV10-3 to TRBJ1-2; D is perhaps TRBD1 (5 bases). V was trimmed by 0 bases and J by 6 bases, leaving 8 bases between them. The germline V gene encodes CDR1 ENHRY and CDR2 SYGVKD. This CDR3 has 13 residues. The CDR3 DNA reads as TGTGCCATCAGTGAGTCGAGAGGGGATGGCTACACCTTC. It translates to CAISESRGDGYTF.

The chain combines TRBV12-3 or TRBV12-4 with TRBJ1-5; maybe TRBD1 (6 bases). Trimming removed 6 bases at V and 4 bases at J, with 13 bases between. This CDR3 comprises 14 residues. CDR3 nucleotide sequence: TGTGCCAGCAGAGGGACACAGGGTAATCAGCCCCAGCATTTT. This sequence encodes CASRGTQGNQPQHF.

This clonotype was counted many times. The chain uses TRBV12-3 or TRBV12-4 and TRBJ2-3; the D gene is possibly TRBD1 (5 bases). The CDR3 is 14 amino acids. V lost 6 bases to trimming and J lost 4 bases, with 14 bases between them. In DNA, the CDR3 is TGTGCCAGCAGGGATGCAGGGATTTCAGATACGCAGTATTTT. Translated, it gives CASRDAGISDTQYF.

This clonotype was found many times. The rearrangement uses TRBV6-1 and TRBJ2-3; D is uncertain. V lost 4 bases, J lost 5 bases, and 7 bases lay in between. The CDR3 has 12 residues. The germline V gene has CDR1 MNHNS and CDR2 SASEGT. The CDR3 DNA reads TGTGCCAGCAGTGGAAGAAGAGATACGCAGTATTTT. It specifies CASSGRRDTQYF.

This clonotype has a count of ten or more. This chain connects TRBV28 to TRBJ2-1; 7 bases map to TRBD2. The CDR3 covers 13 residues. CDR1 and CDR2 (germline): MDHEN, SYDVKM. J lost 10 bases, V lost 7 bases, and 10 bases had no gene match. For the CDR3, the DNA is TGTGCCAGCACCTATTCCCGCGGGAGCGAGCAGTTCTTC. Translation gives CASTYSRGSEQFF.

The V gene is TRBV29-1, the J gene TRBJ1-1, with 8 bases that match TRBD1. The CDR3 loop spans 12 amino acids. Trimming cost V 5 bases and J 3 bases; bases outside gene matches: 2. The V gene's germline CDR1 is SQVTM and CDR2 ANQGSEA. This chain's CDR3 is CSVQQGDTEAFF. CDR3 DNA sequence: TGCAGCGTTCAACAGGGGGACACTGAAGCTTTCTTT.

The rearrangement uses TRBV5-6 and TRBJ1-2; no definite D call. Trimming left V 3 bases short and J 8 bases short, with 14 bases between. The CDR3 has 13 residues. Germline CDR1 SGHDT, CDR2 YYEEEE. CDR3 DNA: TGTGCCAGCAGCTCGGACCGATTTGTCGGCTACACCTTC. Translation gives CASSSDRFVGYTF.

There are many counts of this clonotype. V is TRBV27 and J is TRBJ2-3; TRBD2 aligns across 8 bases. Germline CDR1 is MNHEY and CDR2 is SMNVEV (reference sequence). The V gene end was trimmed by 4 bases and the J gene end by 4 bases; junction bases not matched to a gene: 16. This CDR3 is built from 18 residues. This chain's CDR3 is CASSSVRGPTGRADTQYF. The CDR3, as DNA: TGTGCCAGCAGTTCTGTCCGGGGGCCCACCGGGAGGGCAGATACGCAGTATTTT.

This clonotype was seen ten or more times. The chain joins TRBV20-1 to TRBJ2-1; D is possibly TRBD2 (6 bases). The germline V and J ends were trimmed by 1 base and 6 bases, with 10 bases remaining between them. The CDR3 has 13 amino acids. CDR1 DFQATT and CDR2 SNEGSKA come from the germline V gene (reference sequence). Written as DNA, the CDR3 is TGCAGTGCTAGAGTGGGGGGTGGCAATGAGCAGTTCTTC. It codes for CSARVGGGNEQFF.

CDR3 region: CASSPGTHSEQYF. CDR3 DNA sequence: TGTGCCAGCAGTCCCGGGACCCATAGCGAGCAGTACTTC. This chain uses TRBV3-1 with TRBJ2-7, with D perhaps assigned TRBD1 or TRBD2 (5 bases each). V lost 6 bases to trimming and J lost 6 bases, with 15 bases between them. Germline CDR1 and CDR2: LGHDT and YNNKEL (reference sequence). This CDR3 comprises 13 residues.

This clonotype showed up just a few times. V and J are TRBV3-1 and TRBJ2-5; D assignment may be TRBD1 or TRBD2 (7 bases each). V shed 1 base and J shed 2 bases, with 14 bases lying between them. The CDR3 is made up of 16 amino acids. Germline V CDR1 and CDR2: LGHDT, YNNKEL (reference sequence). In DNA, the CDR3 is TGTGCCAGCAGCCAAGGGGGAGGGGGCTTTCAAGAGACCCAGTACTTC. It yields the protein CASSQGGGGFQETQYF.

The table lists this clonotype with many counts. The chain links TRBV29-1 to TRBJ2-7, with D possibly TRBD1 on 5 matching bases. With 6 bases removed from V and 6 bases from J, the gap between germline ends came to 9 bases. The CDR3 is 10 amino acids. Per germline, CDR1 SQVTM and CDR2 ANQGSEA. The CDR3 DNA follows: TGCAGCGTAGGGGAATCCGAGCAGTACTTC. Amino acids: CSVGESEQYF.

This clonotype turned up a few times. The rearrangement uses TRBV2 and TRBJ2-4, with 11 bases lining up with TRBD2. Germline trimming cut 8 bases from V and 8 bases from J; bases unmatched to any gene: 14. CDR1 and CDR2 (germline): SNHLY, FYNNEI. The CDR3 loop spans 16 amino acids. The CDR3 protein is CASSSPLAGGMDIQYF. The CDR3 nucleotides are TGTGCCAGCTCCTCCCCCCTAGCGGGGGGAATGGACATTCAGTACTTC. Full variable domain (rest looked up from reference TRBV2 and TRBJ2-4): EPEVTQTPSHQVTQMGQEVILRCVPISNHLYFYWYRQILGQKVEFLVSFYNNEISEKSEIFDDQFSVERPDGSNFTLKIRSTKLEDSAMYFCASSSPLAGGMDIQYFGAGTRLSVL.

The CDR3 DNA reads TGTGCCAGCAGTAAGGGGTTCTCCTACGAGCAGTACTTC. Protein: CASSKGFSYEQYF. The chain links TRBV6-6 to TRBJ2-7; the D gene is possibly TRBD1 (5 bases). This CDR3 has 13 residues. Looked up from germline, CDR1 is MNHNY and CDR2 is SVGAGI (reference sequence). Trimming took off 5 bases at V and 0 bases at J, with 8 bases between the two ends.

This clonotype was recorded at least ten times. The V call is TRBV29-1, the J call TRBJ1-2; TRBD1 aligns across 8 bases. The CDR3 extends over 13 amino acids. From germline, CDR1 is SQVTM and CDR2 ANQGSEA. With 2 bases clipped from V and 6 bases from J, the junction kept 5 bases outside the gene matches. The CDR3 loop reads CSVEPPGGHGYTF. DNA of the CDR3: TGCAGCGTTGAACCGCCAGGGGGCCATGGCTACACCTTC.

In its sample, this clonotype was seen many times. This chain links TRBV6-5 with TRBJ1-2; D uncertain. Per the germline V gene, CDR1 is MNHEY and CDR2 is SVGAGI. The ends were cut back, 6 bases at V and 7 bases at J, with 15 bases in the middle. This CDR3 has 13 amino acids. CDR3: CASRPRPGRGYTF. The CDR3 region has the DNA TGTGCCAGCAGGCCCCGCCCTGGTCGTGGCTACACCTTC.

This clonotype was seen repeatedly, ten times or more. The chain carries TRBV2 and TRBJ2-3; D might be TRBD2 (5 bases). With 2 bases removed from V and 0 bases from J, the gap between germline ends came to 9 bases. Germline V gene data show CDR1 as SNHLY and CDR2 as FYNNEI. The CDR3 length is 15 residues. CDR3 sequence reads: CASSELRTSTDTQYF. In DNA form, the CDR3 reads TGTGCCAGCAGTGAACTTCGGACTAGCACAGATACGCAGTATTTT.

The V gene is TRBV29-1, the J gene TRBJ2-3; 11 nucleotides agree with TRBD1. The junction had 4 bases not matched to a gene; V was cut back by 6 bases and J by 5 bases. Germline values: CDR1 SQVTM, CDR2 ANQGSEA. The CDR3 is 13 residues long. The CDR3 spells CSVPGTGGDTQYF. The CDR3 coding sequence is TGCAGCGTGCCTGGGACAGGGGGAGATACGCAGTATTTT.

The rearrangement joins TRBV20-1 to TRBJ1-1; TRBD1 aligns across 7 bases. The CDR3 has 17 amino acids. The V segment lost 0 bases and the J segment 3 bases; nucleotides outside the gene matches: 13. In germline, CDR1 is DFQATT, CDR2 SNEGSKA (reference sequence). The DNA for the CDR3 is TGCAGTGCTAGAGATTCGGCAGGGGGTGTTGTGTACACTGAAGCTTTCTTT. Translation: CSARDSAGGVVYTEAFF.

This clonotype was recorded many times. The V and J genes are TRBV6-1 and TRBJ2-5; 9 bases are a match to TRBD1. CDR1 is MNHNS, CDR2 SASEGT, per germline. This CDR3 is 19 amino acids long. Unmatched junction bases numbered 19, after V lost 5 bases and J lost 3 bases. The DNA for the CDR3 is TGTGCCAGCAGTATAACCGGGACAGGGTCGAGCCTTAGGAAAGAGACCCAGTACTTC. Its protein product is CASSITGTGSSLRKETQYF.

This clonotype was recorded a few times. The genes are TRBV20-1 and TRBJ2-4, with D unresolved. V shed 1 base and J shed 3 bases, with 10 bases lying between them. Looked up from germline, CDR1 is DFQATT and CDR2 is SNEGSKA (reference sequence). The CDR3 extends over 14 amino acids. Here the CDR3 DNA reads TGCAGTGCTAGAGCGTCTAGTCGCAAAAACATTCAGTACTTC. This encodes CSARASSRKNIQYF.

V and J are TRBV12-3 or TRBV12-4 and TRBJ2-3; D remains ambiguous. The V end was cut by 8 bases, the J end by 0 bases, with 12 bases between. The CDR3 spans 14 residues. Here the CDR3 reads CASYPLESTDTQYF. The CDR3 coding sequence is TGTGCCAGCTACCCGTTGGAGAGCACAGATACGCAGTATTTT.

The table lists this clonotype with many counts. The chain recombines TRBV10-3 with TRBJ2-7; D ambiguous. V dropped 1 base and J dropped 0 bases, with 4 bases sitting between them. The CDR3 spans 13 residues. Germline-derived CDR1 and CDR2 are ENHRY and SYGVKD. DNA of the CDR3: TGTGCCATCAGTGAGTTCAGCTCCTACGAGCAGTACTTC. As protein: CAISEFSSYEQYF.